This T cell receptor beta chain emerged from a study of blood T cell repertoires in COVID-19. As for the study in general: Samples of COVID-19 (acute and convalescent) were obtained from the United States, Italy and Spain. The analysed material was cDNA or gDNA that came from T cells, B-cell-depleted T cells, or PBMCs.

There are 13 residues in the CDR3. Looked up from germline, CDR1 is LNHNV and CDR2 is YYDKDF (reference sequence). Germline trimming cut 2 bases from V and 7 bases from J; bases unmatched to any gene: 4. Sequencing was performed with immunoSEQ multiplex PCR; in TCRdb, only in-frame clones are kept and a portion is missing. The sample holds about 240,000 clones, under 85% seen once. The rearrangement links TRBV15 to TRBJ2-7; 8 nucleotides line up with TRBD1. The receptor comes from a man aged 25-45 years who had recovered from COVID-19. Material for sequencing was peripheral blood. CDR3 residues: CATSRQGAGEQYV. CDR3 nucleotide sequence: TGTGCCACCAGCAGACAGGGGGCTGGGGAGCAGTACGTC.